The rows below give T cell receptor beta chains drawn from one sample of a study of cytotoxic CD8 clonotypes in ibrutinib-treated CLL. Generated by immunoSEQ multiplex PCR, the TCRdb table keeps only in-frame clones and is missing some. The data show about 29,000 clones, 76% seen once. The sequencing used PBMCs, collected after 36 months of ibrutinib treatment. Receptors originate from a human donor with chronic lymphocytic leukemia. CDR3s include the opening cysteine and the closing phenylalanine or tryptophan. A D gene is named only where the DNA matches it firmly. Only some rows state a clone size, as once, few, many or a class for expanded clones.

v_gene: TRBV29-1; d_gene: TRBD1; j_gene: TRBJ1-2; abundance: few; CDR3nt: TGCAGTGCTGGGGCGGACAGGGCCAACTATGGCTACACCTTC; CDR3aa: CSAGADRANYGYTF
v_gene: TRBV30; d_gene: -; j_gene: TRBJ2-5; abundance: -; CDR3nt: TGTGCCTGGAGTGTATCCAGGGGTATTGGGACCCAGTACTTC; CDR3aa: CAWSVSRGIGTQYF
v_gene: TRBV12-5; d_gene: -; j_gene: TRBJ2-3; abundance: -; CDR3nt: TGTGCTAGTGGTTTCTCAGGGAGCACAGATACGCAGTATTTT; CDR3aa: CASGFSGSTDTQYF
v_gene: TRBV6-5; d_gene: TRBD1; j_gene: TRBJ1-6; abundance: once; CDR3nt: TGTGCCAGCACCATGGCAGGGGGATATTCACCCCTCCACTTT; CDR3aa: CASTMAGGYSPLHF
v_gene: TRBV23-1; d_gene: -; j_gene: TRBJ1-4; abundance: -; CDR3nt: TGCGCCAGCAGTCGACCAGCCGGGCGGAATGAAAAACTGTTTTTT; CDR3aa: CASSRPAGRNEKLFF
v_gene: TRBV11-3; d_gene: TRBD1; j_gene: TRBJ2-2; abundance: -; CDR3nt: TGTGCCAGCAGCACCCGGGACAGGGGCGGGGAGCTGTTTTTT; CDR3aa: CASSTRDRGGELFF
v_gene: TRBV5-6; d_gene: -; j_gene: TRBJ1-4; abundance: -; CDR3nt: TGTGCCAGCAGCTTGGGGGCAACTAATGAAAAACTGTTTTTT; CDR3aa: CASSLGATNEKLFF
v_gene: TRBV29-1; d_gene: TRBD2; j_gene: TRBJ2-3; abundance: -; CDR3nt: TGCAGCGTTGAAGAAATGAGCGGGGGGGCCCCAGATACGCAGTATTTT; CDR3aa: CSVEEMSGGAPDTQYF
v_gene: TRBV7-9; d_gene: -; j_gene: TRBJ2-2; abundance: -; CDR3nt: TGTGCCAGCAGCTTAGGTTTCGGACAGCTGAACACCGGGGAGCTGTTTTTT; CDR3aa: CASSLGFGQLNTGELFF
v_gene: TRBV4-1; d_gene: TRBD2; j_gene: TRBJ2-5; abundance: -; CDR3nt: TGCGCCAGCAGCCGAGGGACTAGCGGGTCGCCCCCAGAGACCCAGTACTTC; CDR3aa: CASSRGTSGSPPETQYF
v_gene: TRBV2; d_gene: -; j_gene: TRBJ2-2; abundance: once; CDR3nt: TGTGCCAGCAGTCCGGTCCAGAACACCGGGGAGCTGTTTTTT; CDR3aa: CASSPVQNTGELFF
v_gene: TRBV7-2; d_gene: -; j_gene: TRBJ1-1; abundance: -; CDR3nt: TGTGCCAGCAGCTTATCGGCAGGGACAGCTTTCTTT; CDR3aa: CASSLSAGTAFF
v_gene: TRBV20-1; d_gene: -; j_gene: TRBJ2-7; abundance: -; CDR3nt: TGCAGTGCTAGTGTCGCCTACGAGCAGTACTTC; CDR3aa: CSASVAYEQYF
v_gene: TRBV7-2; d_gene: -; j_gene: TRBJ1-4; abundance: -; CDR3nt: TGTGCCAGCAGCTTAGGTGGGGGGGGTGAAAAACTGTTTTTT; CDR3aa: CASSLGGGGEKLFF
v_gene: TRBV9; d_gene: TRBD1; j_gene: TRBJ2-7; abundance: few; CDR3nt: TGTGCCAGCAGCGTGACAGGGACCAACGAGCAGTACTTC; CDR3aa: CASSVTGTNEQYF
v_gene: TRBV5-4; d_gene: -; j_gene: TRBJ2-5; abundance: -; CDR3nt: TGTGCCAGCAGCCTTGACTCGTCCTACCAAGAGACCCAGTACTTC; CDR3aa: CASSLDSSYQETQYF
v_gene: TRBV18; d_gene: TRBD1; j_gene: TRBJ1-1; abundance: -; CDR3nt: TGTGCCAGCTCAACACAAACAGGGGGCACTGAAGCTTTCTTT; CDR3aa: CASSTQTGGTEAFF
v_gene: TRBV4-3; d_gene: -; j_gene: TRBJ1-1; abundance: -; CDR3nt: TGCGCCAGCAGCCAAGCGAGGGGCACTGAAGCTTTCTTT; CDR3aa: CASSQARGTEAFF
v_gene: TRBV6-6; d_gene: -; j_gene: TRBJ1-2; abundance: once; CDR3nt: TGTGCCAGCAGTTACGAGCAGGCTGGCTATGGCTACACCTTC; CDR3aa: CASSYEQAGYGYTF
v_gene: TRBV12-5; d_gene: -; j_gene: TRBJ1-5; abundance: -; CDR3nt: TGTGCTAGTGGTTCGGGCACCGGGGAGCCCCAGCATTTT; CDR3aa: CASGSGTGEPQHF
v_gene: TRBV4-1; d_gene: TRBD2; j_gene: TRBJ2-2; abundance: -; CDR3nt: TGCGCCAGCAGCCCGATACTAGCGGGGACGGAAAGGGCCGGGGAGCTGTTTTTT; CDR3aa: CASSPILAGTERAGELFF
v_gene: TRBV9; d_gene: TRBD1; j_gene: TRBJ1-2; abundance: -; CDR3nt: TGTGCCAGCAAAGGGACAGGGATTAACTATGGCTACACCTTC; CDR3aa: CASKGTGINYGYTF
v_gene: TRBV6-5; d_gene: -; j_gene: TRBJ1-5; abundance: -; CDR3nt: TGTGCCAGCAGTTACTCGATAGGGGACAATCAGCCCCAGCATTTT; CDR3aa: CASSYSIGDNQPQHF
v_gene: TRBV5-1; d_gene: TRBD1; j_gene: TRBJ2-5; abundance: -; CDR3nt: TGCGCCAGCAGCTTGGACTCCAGGGGGCCACCAGCGGACCAAGAGACCCAGTACTTC; CDR3aa: CASSLDSRGPPADQETQYF
v_gene: TRBV7-8; d_gene: -; j_gene: TRBJ2-3; abundance: -; CDR3nt: TGTGCCAGCAGCTCTTTCCGGACTACCGACACAGATACGCAGTATTTT; CDR3aa: CASSSFRTTDTDTQYF
v_gene: TRBV6-6; d_gene: -; j_gene: TRBJ1-2; abundance: -; CDR3nt: TGTGCCGCCCAACTCGGGGGTGACTATGGCTACACCTTC; CDR3aa: CAAQLGGDYGYTF
v_gene: TRBV9; d_gene: TRBD1; j_gene: TRBJ1-1; abundance: -; CDR3nt: TGTGCCAGCAGCGCAGGGGGCACTGAAGCTTTCTTT; CDR3aa: CASSAGGTEAFF
v_gene: TRBV2; d_gene: TRBD2; j_gene: TRBJ2-1; abundance: -; CDR3nt: TGTGCCAGCGGCGAGGGACTAGCGGGGCCCAATGAGCAGTTCTTC; CDR3aa: CASGEGLAGPNEQFF
v_gene: TRBV7-8; d_gene: -; j_gene: TRBJ1-1; abundance: -; CDR3nt: TGTGCCAGCAGGAAATATGTCTTGGATAGTGAAGCTTTCTTT; CDR3aa: CASRKYVLDSEAFF
v_gene: TRBV6-1; d_gene: -; j_gene: TRBJ1-2; abundance: -; CDR3nt: TGTGCCAGCAGCGAGACAGTCACCTTGGACGGCTACACCTTC; CDR3aa: CASSETVTLDGYTF
v_gene: TRBV5-6; d_gene: -; j_gene: TRBJ1-1; abundance: -; CDR3nt: TGTGCCAGCAGCTGGGGAAAGAACACTGAAGCTTTCTTT; CDR3aa: CASSWGKNTEAFF
v_gene: TRBV11-3; d_gene: TRBD1; j_gene: TRBJ2-5; abundance: few; CDR3nt: TGTGCCAGCAGCTCGACAGGGGGCGGAGAGACCCAGTACTTC; CDR3aa: CASSSTGGGETQYF
v_gene: TRBV2; d_gene: -; j_gene: TRBJ1-5; abundance: -; CDR3nt: TGTGCCAGCAGTCGTTGGGGAGAGGGTCAGCCCCAGCATTTT; CDR3aa: CASSRWGEGQPQHF
v_gene: TRBV5-1; d_gene: -; j_gene: TRBJ1-1; abundance: -; CDR3nt: TGCGCCAGCAGCTTGGCTGGGGGCGGCACTGAAGCTTTCTTT; CDR3aa: CASSLAGGGTEAFF
v_gene: TRBV12-5; d_gene: TRBD1; j_gene: TRBJ2-5; abundance: once; CDR3nt: TGTGCTAGTGGGGGACAGGGGGGAGAAGAGACCCAGTACTTC; CDR3aa: CASGGQGGEETQYF
v_gene: TRBV27; d_gene: -; j_gene: TRBJ2-5; abundance: -; CDR3nt: TGTGCCAGCAGTTTATCCGCGCTTGACTATGAGACCCAGTACTTC; CDR3aa: CASSLSALDYETQYF
v_gene: TRBV27; d_gene: TRBD1; j_gene: TRBJ1-5; abundance: -; CDR3nt: TGTGCCAGCAGGAGATCGACAGGGAATAGCAATCAGCCCCAGCATTTT; CDR3aa: CASRRSTGNSNQPQHF